Listed here are 7 T cell receptor beta chains from one sample, sequenced in a study of T-cell memory formation after mild COVID-19. TCRdb analysed the 5' RACE reads with MiXCR anew, one entry per CDR3 protein. The repertoire holds around 200,000 distinct CDR3 sequences, with 9.5% to 10% as singletons. The material sequenced was PBMCs or a T cell subset sorted from them (not recorded which). Receptor source: a man aged 18 to 35 who had mild COVID-19 (a few samples of this study predate the infection). Cell type and time point are not known.

This clonotype was seen repeatedly, ten times or more. This chain links TRBV18 with TRBJ1-5, with 7 bases matching TRBD1. The V gene's germline CDR1 is KGHSH and CDR2 LQKENI. CDR3 size: 14 residues. V was pared by 6 bases and J by 4 bases, with 6 bases of the junction left unmatched. CDR3 amino acids: CASSSGTVNQPQHF. CDR3 sequence (DNA): TGTGCCAGCTCGTCCGGGACAGTAAATCAGCCCCAGCATTTT.

The chain is built from TRBV5-1 and TRBJ2-5, with TRBD1 identical over 8 bases. The junction had 5 bases not matched to a gene; V was cut back by 4 bases and J by 3 bases. The CDR3 consists of 14 residues. Germline assignment: CDR1 SGHRS and CDR2 YFSETQ. The DNA for the CDR3 is TGCGCCAGCAGCGGACTGACAGGGGAAGAGACCCAGTACTTC. This gives the protein CASSGLTGEETQYF.

There are a few counts of this clonotype. This chain links TRBV5-1 with TRBJ2-7, with D possibly called TRBD1 or TRBD2 (5 bases each). The V gene lost 0 bases and the J gene lost 3 bases, with 7 bases spanning the gap. This CDR3 contains 13 residues. Germline V gives CDR1 SGHRS, CDR2 YFSETQ. CDR3 nucleotide sequence: TGCGCCAGCAGCTTGGGAGGGGACTACGAGCAGTACTTC. It translates to CASSLGGDYEQYF.

The V call is TRBV5-6, the J call TRBJ1-2; D perhaps matches TRBD1 (6 bases). Germline V CDR1 and CDR2: SGHDT, YYEEEE. The CDR3 is 14 amino acids. Deletions cut 0 bases from V and 3 bases from J, with 9 bases between. Written as DNA, the CDR3 is TGTGCCAGCAGCTTGGGTCACAGGGACTATGGCTACACCTTC. Residues: CASSLGHRDYGYTF.

This clonotype has only a few counts. V gene TRBV28 combines with J gene TRBJ2-5, with a possible D match to TRBD1 (5 bases). Trimming removed 2 bases from V and 5 bases from J, with 15 bases in between. The CDR3 length is 15 residues. Germline-derived CDR1 and CDR2 are MDHEN and SYDVKM. The CDR3 nucleotides read TGTGCCAGCAGTTTAGTCAGGGCTGCTGGGGAGACCCAGTACTTC. It yields the protein CASSLVRAAGETQYF.

This chain uses TRBV4-3 with TRBJ2-3; TRBD2 agrees at 13 bases. Trimming at V came to 4 bases and at J to 5 bases, leaving 3 bases not matched to a gene. The CDR3 length is 15 residues. Germline V gene data show CDR1 as LGHNA and CDR2 as YSLEER. The CDR3: CASSPWTSGGDTQYF. CDR3 in DNA: TGCGCCAGCAGCCCCTGGACTAGCGGGGGAGATACGCAGTATTTT.

The sample holds many counts of this clonotype. The chain combines TRBV20-1 with TRBJ2-3; TRBD1 or TRBD2 may be the D gene (5 bases each). Germline assignment: CDR1 DFQATT and CDR2 SNEGSKA (reference sequence). Trimming pared 5 bases from V and 10 bases from J, leaving 25 bases between. The CDR3 length is 15 residues. CDR3 loop: CSAPGSGRTLTPQYF. The CDR3 DNA is TGCAGTGCTCCCGGTTCGGGGCGGACGTTAACGCCGCAGTATTTT.